This T cell receptor (beta chain) was identified in a study of blood T cells in healthy people across ages. Together with a sample-barcoded 5' primer, a J-beta primer mix was included in a second PCR lasting roughly 6 to 12 cycles. TCRdb used MiXCR to reprocess the 5' RACE reads, holding one entry per CDR3 protein. The sample carries 1.5 million to 2 million distinct CDR3 sequences, 30% to 35% recorded once. This clonotype was observed at least ten times. V was pared by 5 bases and J by 8 bases, with 10 bases of the junction left unmatched. Germline loops: CDR1 KGHSH, CDR2 LQKENI. There are 14 residues in the CDR3.

This sequence joins TRBV18 and TRBJ1-2; 8 bases match TRBD1. Sequencing used blood. This TCR derives from a woman in her 30s in good health. CDR3 coding DNA: TGTGCCAGCTCAACTCTGGACAGGGTGAGAGGCTACACCTTC. It encodes CASSTLDRVRGYTF. The whole variable domain, filled in from reference TRBV18 and TRBJ1-2, reads NAGVMQNPRHLVRRRGQEARLRCSPMKGHSHVYWYRQLPEEGLKFMVYLQKENIIDESGMPKERFSAEFPKEGPSILRIQQVVRGDSAAYFCASSTLDRVRGYTFGSGTRLTVV.